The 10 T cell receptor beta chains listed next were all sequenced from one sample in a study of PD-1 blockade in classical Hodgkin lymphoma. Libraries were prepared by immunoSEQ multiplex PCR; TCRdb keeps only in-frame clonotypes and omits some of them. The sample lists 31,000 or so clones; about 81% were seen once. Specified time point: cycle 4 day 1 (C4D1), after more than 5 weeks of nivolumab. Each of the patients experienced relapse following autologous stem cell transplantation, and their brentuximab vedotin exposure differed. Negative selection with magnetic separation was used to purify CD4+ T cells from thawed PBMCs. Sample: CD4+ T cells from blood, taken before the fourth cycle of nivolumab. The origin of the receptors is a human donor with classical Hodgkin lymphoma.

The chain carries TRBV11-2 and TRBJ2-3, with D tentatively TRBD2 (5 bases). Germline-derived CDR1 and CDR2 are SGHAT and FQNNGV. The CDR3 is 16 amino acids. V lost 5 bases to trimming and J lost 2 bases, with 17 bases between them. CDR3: CASSPGVGESTDTQYF. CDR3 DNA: TGTGCCAGCAGCCCCGGGGTTGGGGAATCCACAGATACGCAGTATTTT.

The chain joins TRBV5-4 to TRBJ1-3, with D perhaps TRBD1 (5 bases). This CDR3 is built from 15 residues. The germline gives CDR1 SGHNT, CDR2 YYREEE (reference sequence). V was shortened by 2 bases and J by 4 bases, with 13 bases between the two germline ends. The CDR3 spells CASSLDSLVGNTIYF. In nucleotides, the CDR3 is TGTGCCAGCAGCTTAGACAGTCTTGTCGGAAACACCATATATTTT.

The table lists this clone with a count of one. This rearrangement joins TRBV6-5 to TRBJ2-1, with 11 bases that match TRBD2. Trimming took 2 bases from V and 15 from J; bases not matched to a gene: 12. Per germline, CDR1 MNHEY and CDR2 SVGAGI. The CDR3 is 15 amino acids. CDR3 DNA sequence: TGTGCCAGCAGTTACAGGGGACTAGCGGTTTCCGAGGGGTTCTTC. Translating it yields CASSYRGLAVSEGFF.

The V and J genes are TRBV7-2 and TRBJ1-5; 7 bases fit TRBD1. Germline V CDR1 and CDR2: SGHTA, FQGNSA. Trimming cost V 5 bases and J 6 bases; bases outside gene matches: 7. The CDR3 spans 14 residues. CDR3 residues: CASSPRQGSQPQHF. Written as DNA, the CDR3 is TGTGCCAGCAGCCCCCGACAGGGCAGTCAGCCCCAGCATTTT.

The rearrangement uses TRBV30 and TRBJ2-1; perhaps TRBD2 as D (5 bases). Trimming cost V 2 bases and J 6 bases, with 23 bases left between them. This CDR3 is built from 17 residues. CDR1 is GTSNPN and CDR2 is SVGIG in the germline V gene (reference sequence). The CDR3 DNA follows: TGTGCCTGGAGTCTCACAGTGTTCGGTCACGGGGTCAATGAGCAGTTCTTC. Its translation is CAWSLTVFGHGVNEQFF.

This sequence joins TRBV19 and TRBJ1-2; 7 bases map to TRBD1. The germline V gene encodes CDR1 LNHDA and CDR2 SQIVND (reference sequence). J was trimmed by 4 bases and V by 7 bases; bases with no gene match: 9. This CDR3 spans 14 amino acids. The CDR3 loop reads CASTQDRTSYGYTF. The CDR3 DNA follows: TGTGCCAGTACCCAGGACAGGACCTCCTATGGCTACACCTTC.

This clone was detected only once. The DNA for the CDR3 is TGTGCCACCCGGCGGACAGATACGCAGTATTTT. Protein product: CATRRTDTQYF. The chain combines TRBV11-1 with TRBJ2-3; no firm D call. CDR3 length equals 11 residues. Germline CDR1 and CDR2: SGHAT and FQDESV (reference sequence). Trimming shortened V by 10 bases and J by 3 bases, and 8 bases separated the two germline ends.

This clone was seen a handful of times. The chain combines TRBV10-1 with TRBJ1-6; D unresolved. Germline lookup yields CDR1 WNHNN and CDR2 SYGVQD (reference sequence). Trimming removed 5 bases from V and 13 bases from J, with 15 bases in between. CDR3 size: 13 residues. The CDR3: CASSTSAVSPLHF. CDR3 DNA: TGCGCCAGCAGTACCTCGGCAGTGTCGCCCCTCCACTTT.

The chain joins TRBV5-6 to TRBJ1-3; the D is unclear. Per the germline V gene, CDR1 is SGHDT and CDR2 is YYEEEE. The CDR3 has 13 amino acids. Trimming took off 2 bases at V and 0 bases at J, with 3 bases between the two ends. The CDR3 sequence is CASSFGSGNTIYF. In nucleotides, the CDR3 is TGTGCCAGCAGCTTCGGCTCTGGAAACACCATATATTTT.

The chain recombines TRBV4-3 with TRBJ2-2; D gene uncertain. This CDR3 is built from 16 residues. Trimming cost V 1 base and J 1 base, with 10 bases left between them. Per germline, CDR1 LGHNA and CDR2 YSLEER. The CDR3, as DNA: TGCGCCAGCAGCCAAGTTTCACACATGAACACCGGGGAGCTGTTTTTT. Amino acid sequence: CASSQVSHMNTGELFF.